One and the same sample provided the 18 T cell receptor beta chains below, sequenced in a study of T-cell reconstitution after alpha-beta-depleted transplantation in children. TCRbeta library preparation incorporated unique molecular identifiers. TCRdb re-analysed the PCR reads in MiXCR, keeping a single row per CDR3 protein. Of some 400,000 distinct CDR3 sequences detected, about 20% appear once; the ten largest clones hold less than 4.5%. The sequencing here drew on PBMCs from the stem cell graft donor, taken from the stem cell graft. Every receptor here comes from a human donor who donated a stem cell graft to a child with acute myeloid leukemia.

This chain joins TRBV12-3 or TRBV12-4 and TRBJ2-7; D assignment may be TRBD1 or TRBD2 (6 bases each). The CDR3 spans 15 residues. Deletions cut 1 base from V and 3 bases from J, with 13 bases between. The CDR3 protein is CASSLVQGGVYEQYF. In DNA, the CDR3 is TGTGCCAGCAGTTTAGTACAGGGAGGCGTCTACGAGCAGTACTTC.

The V and J genes are TRBV20-1 and TRBJ2-1, with TRBD2 matching 11 bases. This CDR3 is built from 16 residues. Germline trimming cut 5 bases from V and 3 bases from J; bases unmatched to any gene: 9. CDR1 and CDR2 (germline): DFQATT, SNEGSKA (reference sequence). CDR3 bases: TGCAGTGCTCGACGAGGGACTAGCGGCGTCTACAATGAGCAGTTCTTC. This gives the protein CSARRGTSGVYNEQFF.

This chain uses TRBV12-3 or TRBV12-4 with TRBJ2-7; D uncertain. The CDR3 has 11 amino acids. V dropped 6 bases and J dropped 5 bases, with 8 bases sitting between them. The CDR3 sequence: CASSTLNEQYF. The CDR3 bases are TGTGCCAGCAGCACCCTGAACGAGCAGTACTTC.

This chain connects TRBV7-9 to TRBJ2-7; TRBD2 might be the D (5 bases). This CDR3 is 14 amino acids long. Germline V CDR1 and CDR2: SEHNR, FQNEAQ (reference sequence). V was clipped by 5 bases and J by 1 base, with 12 bases between them. For the CDR3, the DNA is TGTGCCAGCAGCCCGACGGGGAGATCCTACGAGCAGTACTTC. Residues: CASSPTGRSYEQYF.

The chain links TRBV7-9 to TRBJ2-1; perhaps TRBD2 as D (5 bases). The CDR3 is 15 residues long. The V gene's germline CDR1 is SEHNR and CDR2 FQNEAQ (reference sequence). Trimming shortened V by 5 bases and J by 2 bases, and 13 bases separated the two germline ends. The CDR3 nucleotides read TGTGCCAGCAGCACGGGGTCAGCTACCTACAATGAGCAGTTCTTC. Translating gives CASSTGSATYNEQFF. The full variable domain, completed using reference TRBV7-9 and TRBJ2-1, is DTGVSQNPRHKITKRGQNVTFRCDPISEHNRLYWYRQTLGQGPEFLTYFQNEAQLEKSRLLSDRFSAERPKGSFSTLEIQRTEQGDSAMYLCASSTGSATYNEQFFGPGTRLTVL.

This clonotype was counted ten times or more. CDR3 nucleotides: TGTGCCAGCAGTTTAGTGACTAGCGGCTACAATGAGCAGTTCTTC. This gives the protein CASSLVTSGYNEQFF. The chain combines TRBV12-3 or TRBV12-4 with TRBJ2-1, with 9 bases that match TRBD2. V shed 1 base and J 3 bases; nucleotides not matched to a gene: 1. The CDR3 has 15 amino acids.

The J gene is TRBJ2-2, the V gene TRBV9, with a tentative D call TRBD1 (6 bases). V was trimmed by 1 base and J by 1 base, leaving 17 bases between them. This CDR3 region has 18 residues. Germline V gives CDR1 SGDLS, CDR2 YYNGEE. The chain's CDR3 is CASSVRDIKRGNTGELFF. The CDR3 coding sequence is TGTGCCAGCAGCGTACGGGACATCAAAAGAGGGAACACCGGGGAGCTGTTTTTT.

The V call is TRBV20-1, the J call TRBJ2-7, with unresolved D. Germline CDR1 is DFQATT and CDR2 is SNEGSKA (reference sequence). This CDR3 contains 14 residues. Trimming removed 0 bases from V and 0 bases from J, with 9 bases in between. CDR3 amino acids: CSARDKRTSYEQYF. The CDR3 DNA reads TGCAGTGCTAGAGATAAGAGAACCTCCTACGAGCAGTACTTC.

The rearrangement uses TRBV20-1 and TRBJ2-3, with TRBD2 identical over 12 bases. Germline V gene sequence: CDR1 DFQATT, CDR2 SNEGSKA (reference sequence). CDR3 length: 15 amino acids. V lost 5 bases, J lost 5 bases, and 8 bases stayed unmatched. The CDR3 bases are TGCAGTGCTCACCGACTAGCGGGGGTTTTAGATACGCAGTATTTT. Translating it yields CSAHRLAGVLDTQYF.

This sequence joins TRBV11-2 and TRBJ2-1; D unresolved. CDR1 and CDR2 (germline): SGHAT, FQNNGV. This CDR3 has 14 residues. V was clipped by 5 bases and J by 2 bases, with 10 bases between them. Here the CDR3 reads CASSPAGAYNEQFF. The CDR3 bases are TGTGCCAGCAGCCCTGCAGGTGCCTACAATGAGCAGTTCTTC. The full variable domain, with the rest looked up from reference TRBV11-2 and TRBJ2-1, is EAGVAQSPRYKIIEKRQSVAFWCNPISGHATLYWYQQILGQGPKLLIQFQNNGVVDDSQLPKDRFSAERLKGVDSTLKIQPAKLEDSAVYLCASSPAGAYNEQFFGPGTRLTVL.

This clonotype was recorded many times. The rearrangement uses TRBV24-1 and TRBJ2-1; 9 nucleotides line up with TRBD1. CDR1 KGHDR and CDR2 SFDVKD come from the germline V gene. V lost 4 bases, J lost 1 base, and 4 bases stayed unmatched. The CDR3 is 16 amino acids. The CDR3: CATSDLGQGSYNEQFF. The DNA of the CDR3 is TGTGCCACCAGTGACCTCGGACAGGGGTCCTACAATGAGCAGTTCTTC.

V usage is TRBV20-1 and J usage is TRBJ2-6; D gene uncertain. The length of the CDR3 is 14 residues. Germline CDR1 is DFQATT and CDR2 is SNEGSKA (reference sequence). Trimming cost V 6 bases and J 4 bases, with 13 bases left between them. For the CDR3, the DNA is TGCAGTGCCTCGCCTCCTGTGGGGGCCAACGTCCTGACTTTC. This sequence encodes CSASPPVGANVLTF.

This sequence joins TRBV7-3 and TRBJ1-1; D unresolved. The CDR3 extends over 13 amino acids. Trimming pared 1 base from V and 5 bases from J, leaving 8 bases between. In germline, CDR1 is SGHTA, CDR2 FQGTGA. In DNA form, the CDR3 reads TGTGCCAGCAGCTTAAATTTGAGGACTGAAGCTTTCTTT. This codes for CASSLNLRTEAFF.

In its sample, this clonotype was seen many times. CDR3 protein: CASSLLGEPNTEAFF. In DNA form, the CDR3 reads TGTGCCAGCAGCCTCCTAGGGGAACCGAACACTGAAGCTTTCTTT. The V gene is TRBV7-2, the J gene TRBJ1-1; perhaps TRBD1 as D (5 bases). The length of the CDR3 is 15 residues. The germline CDR1 and CDR2 sequences are SGHTA and FQGNSA. V lost 5 bases and J 1 base, leaving 14 bases between the germline ends.

CDR3 protein: CASSLEEMVGDTQYF. The CDR3 region has the DNA TGTGCCAGCAGCTTAGAGGAGATGGTGGGTGATACGCAGTATTTT. The V and J genes are TRBV7-9 and TRBJ2-3, with D unclear. Trimming cost V 1 base and J 6 bases, with 14 bases left between them. Germline CDR1 SEHNR, CDR2 FQNEAQ (reference sequence). This CDR3 region has 15 residues.

This chain connects TRBV12-3 or TRBV12-4 to TRBJ1-1, with a weak D call TRBD1 (5 bases). V was cut by 5 bases and J by 3 bases, with 19 bases left in between. The CDR3 is made up of 16 amino acids. This chain's CDR3 is CASSTTPGGRDTEAFF. The CDR3 bases are TGTGCCAGCAGTACCACCCCGGGGGGACGGGACACTGAAGCTTTCTTT.

This clonotype has just a few counts. V gene TRBV24-1 combines with J gene TRBJ2-3; possible D gene TRBD1, 5 bases. V was clipped by 7 bases and J by 9 bases, with 13 bases between them. CDR1 is KGHDR, CDR2 SFDVKD, per germline. The CDR3 covers 12 residues. The CDR3, as DNA: TGTGCCACCAGCCCTGGGGCCGGGACGCAGTATTTT. As protein: CATSPGAGTQYF.

The chain uses TRBV13 and TRBJ2-7, with D possibly TRBD2 on 7 matching bases. The V gene lost 5 bases and the J gene lost 1 base, with 18 bases spanning the gap. The CDR3 contains 16 residues. CDR1 PRHDT and CDR2 FYEKMQ come from the germline V gene (reference sequence). As DNA, the CDR3 is TGTGCCAGCAGCACGGGGGGTGGGACACCATCCTACGAGCAGTACTTC. As protein: CASSTGGGTPSYEQYF.